What follows are 9 T cell receptor beta chains derived from one specimen sequenced in a study of T cell repertoires in cytomegalovirus infection. TCRdb re-analysed the reads in MiXCR, keeping a single row per CDR3 protein. In the table there are approximately 910,000 distinct CDR3 sequences, roughly 30% of which are singletons. These receptors have no known antigen. Sequencing was performed on cultured CD8+ T cells from PBMCs, taken from culture after CMV antigen stimulation. Receptors originate from a human donor in good health (CMV status not recorded). Some clones in this sample may be carry-over from other donors' samples.

The chain employs TRBV7-6 and TRBJ2-7; D not resolved. Germline V gene sequence: CDR1 SGHVS, CDR2 FNYEAQ. The CDR3 is 11 residues long. Trimming took off 5 bases at V and 7 bases at J, with 9 bases between the two ends. The CDR3 DNA reads TGTGCCAGCAGCCCCCCTCGGGAGCAGTACGTC. The encoded protein is CASSPPREQYV.

Regarding this clonotype: One end of the junction fails to match germline, which may point to a read error. This chain uses TRBV7-6 with TRBJ1-2, with D tentatively TRBD1 (5 bases). The CDR3 covers 16 residues. The germline gives CDR1 SGHVS, CDR2 FNYEAQ. The CDR3 nucleotides read TGTGCCAGCAACTTAGACCGGGACGCACAAAACTATGGCTACACCTTC. The encoded protein is CASNLDRDAQNYGYTF.

The gene calls are TRBV7-9 and TRBJ1-1; TRBD1 matches 9 bases. Germline values: CDR1 SEHNR, CDR2 FQNEAQ (reference sequence). With V trimmed by 1 base and J by 1 base, 4 bases remained unmatched. This CDR3 contains 16 residues. CDR3 sequence (DNA): TGTGCCAGCAGCTTAGTGGGACAGGGTCAGAACACTGAAGCTTTCTTT. Translated, it gives CASSLVGQGQNTEAFF. The full variable domain, rest sourced from reference TRBV7-9 and TRBJ1-1, is DTGVSQNPRHKITKRGQNVTFRCDPISEHNRLYWYRQTLGQGPEFLTYFQNEAQLEKSRLLSDRFSAERPKGSFSTLEIQRTEQGDSAMYLCASSLVGQGQNTEAFFGQGTRLTVV.

The sample holds a few counts of this clonotype. The V gene is TRBV12-3 or TRBV12-4, the J gene TRBJ2-2, with D maybe TRBD2 (6 bases). V lost 0 bases and J lost 2, with 10 bases in between. The CDR3 covers 16 residues. The CDR3 coding sequence is TGTGCCAGCAGTTTAGCGGGGGGACTCAACACCGGGGAGCTGTTTTTT. This codes for CASSLAGGLNTGELFF.

This clonotype was recorded a few times. The J gene is TRBJ1-2, the V gene TRBV6-6; D not certain. The CDR3 is 11 residues long. Germline V CDR1 and CDR2: MNHNY, SVGAGI (reference sequence). Trimming cost V 4 bases and J 7 bases, with 7 bases left between them. The CDR3 coding sequence is TGTGCCAGCAGTTCGGACGGTGGCTACACCTTC. This translates into CASSSDGGYTF.

V is TRBV19 and J is TRBJ1-1; TRBD1 is a possible D gene (6 bases). Per germline, CDR1 LNHDA and CDR2 SQIVND (reference sequence). V was shortened by 9 bases and J by 5 bases, with 13 bases between the two germline ends. This CDR3 is 12 amino acids long. CDR3 coding DNA: TGTGCCAGCCAGTACAGGGAAACTGAAGCTTTCTTT. It specifies CASQYRETEAFF.

This clonotype has a handful of counts. The rearrangement uses TRBV7-6 and TRBJ2-1; the match to TRBD2 covers 12 bases. The CDR3 length is 18 residues. The V gene end was trimmed by 3 bases and the J gene end by 2 bases; junction bases not matched to a gene: 8. Germline lookup yields CDR1 SGHVS and CDR2 FNYEAQ. CDR3 loop: CASSFLEGTSGPYNEQFF. The CDR3 nucleotides are TGTGCCAGCAGCTTCCTGGAAGGGACTAGCGGGCCCTACAATGAGCAGTTCTTC.

The V and J genes are TRBV6-1 and TRBJ2-1; D call uncertain. The germline V gene encodes CDR1 MNHNS and CDR2 SASEGT. There are 15 residues in the CDR3. Trimming removed 1 base at V and 6 bases at J, with 13 bases between. CDR3 nucleotide sequence: TGTGCCAGCAGTGAAGATCCTGGCAGGCTCAATGAGCAGTTCTTC. Its translation: CASSEDPGRLNEQFF.

The chain links TRBV19 to TRBJ1-5; no reliable D call. Germline values: CDR1 LNHDA, CDR2 SQIVND (reference sequence). V was trimmed by 0 bases and J by 0 bases, leaving 15 bases between them. This CDR3 is built from 18 residues. The CDR3 is CASSIDGVSTYSNQPQHF. The CDR3 nucleotides read TGTGCCAGTAGTATAGATGGGGTGAGCACATATAGCAATCAGCCCCAGCATTTT.